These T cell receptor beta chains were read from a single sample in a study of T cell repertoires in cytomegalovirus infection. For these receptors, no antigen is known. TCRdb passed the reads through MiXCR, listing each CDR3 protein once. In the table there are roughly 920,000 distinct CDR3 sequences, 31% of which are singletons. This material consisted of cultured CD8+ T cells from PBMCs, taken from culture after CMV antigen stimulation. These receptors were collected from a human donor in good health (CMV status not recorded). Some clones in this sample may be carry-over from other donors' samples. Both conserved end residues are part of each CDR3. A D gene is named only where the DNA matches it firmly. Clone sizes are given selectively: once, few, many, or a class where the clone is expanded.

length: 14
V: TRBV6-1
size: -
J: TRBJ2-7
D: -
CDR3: CASSEASVAYEQYF
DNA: TGTGCCAGCAGTGAAGCATCGGTAGCCTACGAGCAGTACTTC

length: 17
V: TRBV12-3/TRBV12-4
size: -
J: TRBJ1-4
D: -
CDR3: CARSPAGWDATNEKLFF
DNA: TGTGCCAGGAGTCCAGCGGGGTGGGACGCAACTAATGAAAAACTGTTTTTT

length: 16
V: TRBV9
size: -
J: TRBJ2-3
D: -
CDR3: CASSVSNGHSTDTQYF
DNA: TGTGCCAGCAGCGTAAGTAACGGGCACAGCACAGATACGCAGTATTTT

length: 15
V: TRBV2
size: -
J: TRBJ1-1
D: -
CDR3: CASSPETVGNTEAFF
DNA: TGTGCCAGCAGCCCGGAGACGGTAGGAAACACTGAAGCTTTCTTT

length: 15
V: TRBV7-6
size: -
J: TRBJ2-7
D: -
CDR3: CASSLEMPSSYEQYF
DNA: TGTGCCAGCAGCTTAGAGATGCCGAGCTCCTACGAGCAGTACTTC

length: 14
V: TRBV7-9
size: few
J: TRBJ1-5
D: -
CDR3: CASSLDSFNQPQHF
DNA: TGTGCCAGCAGCTTAGACAGCTTCAATCAGCCCCAGCATTTT

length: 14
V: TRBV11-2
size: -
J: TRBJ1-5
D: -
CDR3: CASSLGGGDRPQHF
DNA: TGTGCCAGCAGCTTAGGCGGGGGGGACCGGCCCCAGCATTTT

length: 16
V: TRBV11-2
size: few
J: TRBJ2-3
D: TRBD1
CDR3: CASSPFGDSPTDTQYF
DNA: TGTGCCAGCAGCCCGTTCGGGGACAGCCCCACAGATACGCAGTATTTT

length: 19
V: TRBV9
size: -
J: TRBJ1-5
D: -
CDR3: CASSVVSPTDTDSNQPQHF
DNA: TGTGCCAGCAGCGTAGTATCCCCGACAGACACGGATAGCAATCAGCCCCAGCATTTT

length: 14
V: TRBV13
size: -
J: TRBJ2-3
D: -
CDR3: CASSLARRADTQYF
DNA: TGTGCCAGCAGCTTAGCACGGAGGGCAGATACGCAGTATTTT

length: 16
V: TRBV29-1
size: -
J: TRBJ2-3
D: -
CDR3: CSVVGDGVGVTDTQYF
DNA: TGCAGCGTTGTGGGTGACGGGGTAGGGGTCACAGATACGCAGTATTTT

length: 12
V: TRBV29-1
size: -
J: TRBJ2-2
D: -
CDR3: CSVVRYTGELFF
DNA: TGCAGCGTGGTCCGCTACACCGGGGAGCTGTTTTTT

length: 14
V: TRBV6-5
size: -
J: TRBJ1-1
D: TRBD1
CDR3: CASSYSGQGAGAFF
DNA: TGTGCCAGCAGTTACTCGGGGCAGGGGGCAGGAGCTTTCTTT

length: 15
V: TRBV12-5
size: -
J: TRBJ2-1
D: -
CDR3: CASGSDPPRRHEQFF
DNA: TGTGCTAGTGGATCTGACCCCCCGCGGAGGCATGAGCAGTTCTTC

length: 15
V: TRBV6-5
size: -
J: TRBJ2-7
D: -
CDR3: CASSYSPGANYEQYF
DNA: TGTGCCAGCAGTTACTCCCCGGGGGCTAACTACGAGCAGTACTTC

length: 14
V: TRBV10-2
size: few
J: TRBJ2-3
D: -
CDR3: CALRELARPDTQYF
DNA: TGCGCCCTTCGGGAACTAGCAAGACCAGATACGCAGTATTTT

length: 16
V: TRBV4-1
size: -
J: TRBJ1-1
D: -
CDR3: CASSQDNTGFGTEAFF
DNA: TGCGCCAGCAGCCAAGATAATACGGGTTTTGGCACTGAAGCTTTCTTT

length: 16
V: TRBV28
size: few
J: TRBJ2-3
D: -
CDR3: CASSFPVQGGTDTQYF
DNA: TGTGCCAGCAGTTTTCCCGTGCAGGGCGGTACAGATACGCAGTATTTT

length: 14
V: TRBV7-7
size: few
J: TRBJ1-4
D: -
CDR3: CASSLTAGEEKLFF
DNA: TGTGCTAGCAGCTTAACAGCAGGGGAAGAAAAACTGTTTTTT

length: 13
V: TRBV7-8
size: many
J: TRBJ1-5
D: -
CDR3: CASGEYSNQPQHF
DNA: TGTGCCAGCGGAGAGTATAGCAATCAGCCCCAGCATTTT

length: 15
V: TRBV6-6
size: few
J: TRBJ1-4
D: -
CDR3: CASSYGRGSNEKLFF
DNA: TGTGCCAGCAGTTACGGCAGGGGCTCTAATGAAAAACTGTTTTTT

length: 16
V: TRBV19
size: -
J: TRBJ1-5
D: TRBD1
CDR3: CASSPLGQTINQPQHF
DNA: TGTGCCAGTTCCCCCCTGGGACAGACGATCAATCAGCCCCAGCATTTT

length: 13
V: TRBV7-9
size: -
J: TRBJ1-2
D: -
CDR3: CASSPPLILGYTF
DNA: TGTGCCAGCAGCCCCCCCCTCATTCTAGGCTACACCTTC

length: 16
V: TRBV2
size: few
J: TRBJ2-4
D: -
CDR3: CASSARGYLAKNIQYF
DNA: TGTGCCAGCAGTGCCCGGGGCTATCTAGCCAAAAACATTCAGTACTTC

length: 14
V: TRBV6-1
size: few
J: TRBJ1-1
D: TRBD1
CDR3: CASSERQGGPEAFF
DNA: TGTGCCAGCAGTGAACGACAGGGAGGACCTGAAGCTTTCTTT

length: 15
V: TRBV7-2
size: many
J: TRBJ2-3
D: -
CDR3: CASSLIARGTNTQYF
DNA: TGTGCCAGCAGCTTAATAGCTAGGGGGACGAATACGCAGTATTTT

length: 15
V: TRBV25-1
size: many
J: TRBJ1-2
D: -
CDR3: CASSEYGTYRSGYTF
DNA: TGTGCCAGCAGTGAATATGGGACTTATAGGAGTGGCTACACCTTC

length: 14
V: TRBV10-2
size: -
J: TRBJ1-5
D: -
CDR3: CASSEGQSNQPQHF
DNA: TGCGCCAGCAGTGAGGGACAGAGCAATCAGCCCCAGCATTTT

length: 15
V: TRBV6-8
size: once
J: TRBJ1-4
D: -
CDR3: CASSYSRGAKEKLFF
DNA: TGTGCCAGCAGTTACTCTAGGGGGGCGAAGGAAAAACTGTTTTTT

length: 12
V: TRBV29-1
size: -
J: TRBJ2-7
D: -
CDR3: CSVVGAHYEQYF
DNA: TGCAGCGTTGTGGGAGCCCACTACGAGCAGTACTTC

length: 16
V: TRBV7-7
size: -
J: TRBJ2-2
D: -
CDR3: CASSPRGTAKTGELFF
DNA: TGTGCTAGCAGCCCTCGCGGGACAGCAAAGACCGGGGAGCTGTTTTTT

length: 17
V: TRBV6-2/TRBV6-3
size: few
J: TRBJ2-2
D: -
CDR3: CASSFLLGQTNTGELFF
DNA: TGTGCCAGCAGCTTCCTCCTGGGGCAGACGAACACCGGGGAGCTGTTTTTT

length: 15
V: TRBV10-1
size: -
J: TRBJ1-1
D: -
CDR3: CASTRDRRGNTEAFF
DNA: TGCGCCAGCACCCGGGACCGGCGGGGGAACACTGAAGCTTTCTTT

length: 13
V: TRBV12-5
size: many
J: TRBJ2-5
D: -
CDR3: CASGWPGAETQYF
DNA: TGTGCTAGTGGCTGGCCGGGGGCAGAGACCCAGTACTTC

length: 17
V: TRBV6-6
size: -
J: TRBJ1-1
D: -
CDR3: CASSYSYPGQRNTEAFF
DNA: TGTGCCAGCAGTTACTCTTACCCCGGACAGAGGAACACTGAAGCTTTCTTT

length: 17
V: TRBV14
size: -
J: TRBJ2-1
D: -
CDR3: CASSPNSGTLLVNEQFF
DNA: TGTGCCAGCAGCCCTAACAGTGGGACACTCTTGGTCAATGAGCAGTTCTTC

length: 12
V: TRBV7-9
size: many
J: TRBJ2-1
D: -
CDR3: CASSLERSEQFF
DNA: TGTGCCAGCAGCTTAGAGCGTAGTGAGCAGTTCTTC

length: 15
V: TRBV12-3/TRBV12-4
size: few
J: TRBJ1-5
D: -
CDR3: CASSLGTHSNQPQHF
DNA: TGTGCCAGCAGTTTAGGAACCCATAGCAATCAGCCCCAGCATTTT

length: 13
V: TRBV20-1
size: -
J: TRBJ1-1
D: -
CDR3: CSARLPGGTEAFF
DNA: TGCAGTGCTAGACTTCCTGGCGGCACTGAAGCTTTCTTT

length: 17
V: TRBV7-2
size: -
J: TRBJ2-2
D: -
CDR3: CASSFRTGTGNTGELFF
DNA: TGTGCCAGCAGCTTCCGAACAGGGACTGGGAACACCGGGGAGCTGTTTTTT